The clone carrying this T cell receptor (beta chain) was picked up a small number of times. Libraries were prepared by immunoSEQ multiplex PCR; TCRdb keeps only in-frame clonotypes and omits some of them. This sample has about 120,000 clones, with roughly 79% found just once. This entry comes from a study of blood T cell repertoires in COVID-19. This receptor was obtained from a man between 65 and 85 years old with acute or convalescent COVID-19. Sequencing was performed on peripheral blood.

The CDR3 coding sequence is TGCAGCATCGGCGAAGGTCTCGGGGGCTACACCTTC. It yields the protein CSIGEGLGGYTF. This sequence joins TRBV29-1 and TRBJ1-2, with D uncertain. This CDR3 spans 12 amino acids. From germline, CDR1 is SQVTM and CDR2 ANQGSEA. Trimming pared 8 bases from V and 8 bases from J, leaving 18 bases between.